The 15 T cell receptor beta chains given below trace back to one sample, sequenced in a study of blood T cells in healthy people across ages. With a J-beta primer mix and a sample-barcoded 5' primer, a second PCR ran about 6 to 11 cycles. One entry per CDR3 protein results from TCRdb running MiXCR on the 5' RACE reads. This sample has about 780,000 distinct CDR3 sequences; 60% to 80% occur once, and the top ten carry around a quarter. The sample taken for sequencing was blood. The receptor set was obtained from a man aged 25 to 40 in good health.

The gene calls are TRBV7-9 and TRBJ1-5; possibly TRBD1 for D (6 bases). The CDR3 is 16 amino acids. In germline, CDR1 is SEHNR, CDR2 FQNEAQ (reference sequence). Trimming cost V 1 base and J 5 bases, with 15 bases left between them. The DNA of the CDR3 is TGTGCCAGCAGCTTAGAGGGTCGGGCAGGGGATCAGCCCCAGCATTTT. Encoded protein: CASSLEGRAGDQPQHF.

This clonotype came up a few times. The V call is TRBV5-1, the J call TRBJ2-5, with D possibly matching TRBD2 (6 bases). This CDR3 comprises 16 residues. The V gene's germline CDR1 is SGHRS and CDR2 YFSETQ. Trimming shortened V by 0 bases and J by 0 bases, and 12 bases separated the two germline ends. CDR3 DNA sequence: TGCGCCAGCAGCTTGGGGGACTTTTCGTACCAAGAGACCCAGTACTTC. This translates into CASSLGDFSYQETQYF.

The V gene is TRBV2, the J gene TRBJ2-7; TRBD1 matches 9 bases. The CDR3 is 15 amino acids. Trimming at V came to 4 bases and at J to 4 bases, leaving 8 bases not matched to a gene. Looked up from germline, CDR1 is SNHLY and CDR2 is FYNNEI. The CDR3 DNA is TGTGCCAGCAGTGGGCCCGGGACAGGGCGTTACGAGCAGTACTTC. This sequence encodes CASSGPGTGRYEQYF.

The chain recombines TRBV4-3 with TRBJ1-2; the D is unclear. CDR1 LGHNA and CDR2 YSLEER come from the germline V gene. Trimming removed 3 bases at V and 2 bases at J, with 10 bases between. There are 14 residues in the CDR3. The DNA of the CDR3 is TGCGCCAGCAGCCACACCGGGAGGAACTATGGCTACACCTTC. Residues: CASSHTGRNYGYTF.

V is TRBV7-9 and J is TRBJ2-7; no firm D call. Trimming left V 8 bases short and J 6 bases short, with 14 bases between. Germline values: CDR1 SEHNR, CDR2 FQNEAQ (reference sequence). CDR3 length equals 12 residues. The CDR3 DNA reads as TGTGCCAGCTCCATTATGAGCCTCGAGCAGTACTTC. Its translation is CASSIMSLEQYF.

CDR3 sequence: CASTKGPSGANVLTF. CDR3 coding DNA: TGTGCCAGCACCAAAGGGCCCTCTGGGGCCAACGTCCTGACTTTC. The chain carries TRBV12-3 or TRBV12-4 and TRBJ2-6, with D unclear. V lost 7 bases and J 0 bases, leaving 10 bases between the germline ends. This CDR3 is built from 15 residues.

The chain recombines TRBV5-1 with TRBJ1-2, with 8 bases identical to TRBD1. The CDR3 is 13 amino acids. V lost 6 bases to trimming and J lost 8 bases; unmatched junction nucleotides: 9. Germline CDR1 and CDR2: SGHRS and YFSETQ. The CDR3 sequence: CASNSTGAGGYTF. The CDR3 DNA reads TGCGCCAGCAACTCGACAGGGGCAGGAGGCTACACCTTC.

The chain joins TRBV4-3 to TRBJ2-1, with 11 nucleotides matching TRBD2. Per the germline V gene, CDR1 is LGHNA and CDR2 is YSLEER. V gave up 0 bases and J gave up 7 bases; unmatched junction bases: 11. This CDR3 contains 18 residues. CDR3 sequence reads: CASSQDILAGAFANEQFF. For the CDR3, the DNA is TGCGCCAGCAGCCAAGATATACTAGCGGGGGCCTTTGCGAATGAGCAGTTCTTC.

This rearrangement joins TRBV29-1 to TRBJ2-4; maybe TRBD1 (6 bases). Near its end, the DNA agrees better with TRBJ2-5, so the J call may be wrong. The CDR3 contains 15 residues. Germline CDR1 SQVTM, CDR2 ANQGSEA. CDR3 DNA: TGCAGCGCCCACCCTAGAAGACAGGACGGGGAGACCCAGTACTTC. This encodes CSAHPRRQDGETQYF.

There are a few counts of this clonotype. The chain has TRBV6-5 and TRBJ2-1; maybe TRBD1 (5 bases). From germline, CDR1 is MNHEY and CDR2 SVGAGI. CDR3 length equals 15 residues. V was pared by 6 bases and J by 0 bases, with 12 bases between. The CDR3 coding sequence is TGTGCCAGCAGCAATGGACAAGGCTCCTACAATGAGCAGTTCTTC. Its translation: CASSNGQGSYNEQFF.

The chain combines TRBV20-1 with TRBJ2-4; possibly TRBD1 for D (5 bases). Trimming took off 3 bases at V and 4 bases at J, with 13 bases between the two ends. This CDR3 comprises 14 residues. Per germline, CDR1 DFQATT and CDR2 SNEGSKA (reference sequence). The CDR3 coding sequence is TGCAGTGCTAGGGGGCAGGGCGCTAAAAACATTCAGTACTTC. This codes for CSARGQGAKNIQYF.

V and J are TRBV7-9 and TRBJ1-6, with D unresolved. Germline assignment: CDR1 SEHNR and CDR2 FQNEAQ (reference sequence). This CDR3 is 14 amino acids long. Trimming pared 1 base from V and 6 bases from J, leaving 7 bases between. DNA of the CDR3: TGTGCCAGCAGCTTAGGTCCCAGTAATTCACCCCTCCACTTT. Translation: CASSLGPSNSPLHF.

The chain has TRBV10-3 and TRBJ2-5; TRBD1 is a possible D gene (5 bases). The tail of the sequence fits TRBJ2-7 better, so the J call may be wrong. The CDR3 is 13 amino acids. The germline gives CDR1 ENHRY, CDR2 SYGVKD. This CDR3 reads CAIKTEDSYEQYF. DNA for the CDR3: TGTGCCATCAAGACAGAAGATTCCTACGAGCAGTACTTC.

The chain has TRBV29-1 and TRBJ2-7, with 8 bases identical to TRBD1. J lost 3 bases, V lost 5 bases, and 12 bases had no gene match. The CDR3 has 15 amino acids. Per germline, CDR1 SQVTM and CDR2 ANQGSEA. The CDR3 DNA is TGCAGCGTTTACTTCTCCGGGACAGGCTACTACGAGCAGTACTTC. Protein sequence: CSVYFSGTGYYEQYF.

This clonotype has only a few counts. The chain couples TRBV20-1 to TRBJ2-1; 10 bases map to TRBD1. J was trimmed by 8 bases and V by 4 bases; bases with no gene match: 2. There are 12 residues in the CDR3. Germline V gene lookup returns CDR1 DFQATT and CDR2 SNEGSKA (reference sequence). The CDR3 protein is CSAMDRGYEQFF. Written as DNA, the CDR3 is TGCAGTGCTATGGACAGGGGGTATGAGCAGTTCTTC.